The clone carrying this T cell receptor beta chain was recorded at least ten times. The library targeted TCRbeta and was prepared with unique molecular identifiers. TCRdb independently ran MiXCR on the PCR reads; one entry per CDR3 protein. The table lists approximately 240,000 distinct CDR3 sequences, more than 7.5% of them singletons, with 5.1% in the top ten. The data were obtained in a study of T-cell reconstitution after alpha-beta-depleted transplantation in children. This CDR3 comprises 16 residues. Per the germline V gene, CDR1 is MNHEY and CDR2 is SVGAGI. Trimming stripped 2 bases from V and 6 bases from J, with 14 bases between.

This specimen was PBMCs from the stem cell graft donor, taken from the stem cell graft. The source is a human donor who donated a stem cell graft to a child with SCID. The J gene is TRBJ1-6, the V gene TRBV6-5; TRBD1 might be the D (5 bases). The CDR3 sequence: CASSYDWGSSNSPLHF. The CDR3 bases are TGTGCCAGCAGTTACGATTGGGGCAGCTCTAATTCACCCCTCCACTTT.